The 21 T cell receptor beta chains presented below share a single source sample, sequenced in a study of T cells in Graves' hyperthyroidism and ophthalmopathy. TCR beta CDR3 regions were amplified from RNA transcripts. When the TCR CDR3 underwent first-round RT-PCR, the HTBI primer set was used. One entry per CDR3 protein, called by TCRdb with MiXCR from the multiplex PCR reads. In the table there are about 840,000 distinct CDR3 sequences, approximately 40% of which are singletons. Sequenced input: blood. These receptors all come from a man aged 18 to 35 with Graves' hyperthyroidism.

The V gene is TRBV10-3, the J gene TRBJ1-5, with a tentative D call TRBD1 (6 bases). CDR1 and CDR2 from the germline V gene are ENHRY and SYGVKD. This CDR3 spans 14 amino acids. The germline V and J ends were trimmed by 2 bases and 6 bases, with 11 bases remaining between them. The CDR3 loop reads CAISEEGGGQPQHF. The CDR3 DNA is TGTGCCATCAGTGAGGAGGGGGGAGGTCAGCCCCAGCATTTT.

This clonotype occurred many times. This chain links TRBV12-3 or TRBV12-4 with TRBJ1-5; D is unclear. The V and J ends lost 4 bases and 1 base respectively, with 8 bases between them. CDR3 length: 14 amino acids. CDR3 in amino acids: CASSSLDSNQPQHF. The CDR3 DNA reads as TGTGCCAGCAGTTCCCTCGACAGCAATCAGCCCCAGCATTTT.

This clonotype appeared many times. The chain joins TRBV5-1 to TRBJ1-6; D remains ambiguous. The V end lost 0 bases, the J end lost 10 bases, and 8 bases lay between the germline ends. CDR3 length equals 13 residues. Per the germline V gene, CDR1 is SGHRS and CDR2 is YFSETQ. CDR3 amino acids: CASSLAELSPLHF. In DNA, the CDR3 is TGCGCCAGCAGCTTGGCCGAATTGTCACCCCTCCACTTT.

This clonotype was detected many times. The genes are TRBV7-9 and TRBJ2-7; the D gene is possibly TRBD2 (5 bases). Trimming shortened V by 6 bases and J by 7 bases, and 13 bases separated the two germline ends. This CDR3 is 12 amino acids long. The germline CDR1 and CDR2 sequences are SEHNR and FQNEAQ (reference sequence). The CDR3 protein is CASRDAWEEQYF. As DNA, the CDR3 is TGTGCCAGCAGAGATGCTTGGGAGGAGCAGTACTTC.

This clonotype was recorded a few times. V and J are TRBV7-2 and TRBJ2-2, with 7 bases matching TRBD2. Germline loops: CDR1 SGHTA, CDR2 FQGNSA. Trimming cost V 4 bases and J 3 bases; bases outside gene matches: 5. This CDR3 is 15 amino acids long. CDR3 DNA: TGTGCCAGCAGCTCCCTACGGGGGGACACCGGGGAGCTGTTTTTT. Translation gives CASSSLRGDTGELFF.

In its sample, this clonotype was seen once. One end of the junction does not line up with germline, which may come from a read error. The chain couples TRBV29-1 to TRBJ2-2; D might be TRBD2 (6 bases). This CDR3 has 9 residues. Per germline, CDR1 SQVTM and CDR2 ANQGSEA. CDR3 loop: CSVSGGLFF. The DNA for the CDR3 is TGCAGCGTTTCCGGGGGGCTGTTTTTT.

As to this clonotype: A much larger clone sits a single nucleotide away, making a read error possible. This chain joins TRBV29-1 and TRBJ2-5; D remains ambiguous. The CDR3 covers 12 residues. The germline gives CDR1 SQVTM, CDR2 ANQGSEA. CDR3 nucleotides: TGCAGCGTTCAACAGTTACAAGGGACCCAGTACTTC. Its translation: CSVQQLQGTQYF. Filled out from reference TRBV29-1 and TRBJ2-5, the complete variable domain reads SAVISQKPSRDICQRGTSLTIQCQVDSQVTMMFWYRQQPGQSLTLIATANQGSEATYESGFVIDKFPISRPNLTFSTLTVSNMSPEDSSIYLCSVQQLQGTQYFGPGTRLLVL.

Written as DNA, the CDR3 is TGTGCCAGCCTGGAAGGGCCCCAAGAGACCCAGTACTTC. This encodes CASLEGPQETQYF. This chain links TRBV2 with TRBJ2-5, with D uncertain. V shed 8 bases and J shed 1 base, with 11 bases lying between them. The CDR3 sequence is 13 residues long. Per germline, CDR1 SNHLY and CDR2 FYNNEI.

The sample holds a few counts of this clonotype. The V call is TRBV5-1, the J call TRBJ2-7; D may correspond to TRBD1 or TRBD2 (5 bases each). Germline V gene data show CDR1 as SGHRS and CDR2 as YFSETQ. V lost 4 bases to trimming and J lost 5 bases, with 13 bases between them. The CDR3 spans 13 residues. CDR3 bases: TGCGCCAGCAGCGTGGGACCGACGAACGAGCAGTACTTC. Encoded protein: CASSVGPTNEQYF.

J is TRBJ1-4 and V is TRBV11-2, with a weak D call TRBD1 (5 bases). This CDR3 has 14 residues. V was cut by 5 bases and J by 5 bases, with 12 bases left in between. Germline V gives CDR1 SGHAT, CDR2 FQNNGV. The CDR3 DNA reads as TGTGCCAGCAGCCAAGGGGTAGGAAATGAAAAACTGTTTTTT. It is translated as CASSQGVGNEKLFF.

This clonotype was seen ten or more times. This chain joins TRBV12-3 or TRBV12-4 and TRBJ2-6; a weak D match, TRBD2 (5 bases). The CDR3 consists of 15 residues. Trimming cost V 3 bases and J 0 bases, with 6 bases left between them. CDR3 nucleotides: TGTGCCAGCAGTTTGGAGGTCTCTGGGGCCAACGTCCTGACTTTC. Its translation: CASSLEVSGANVLTF.

This chain uses TRBV11-2 with TRBJ2-5; D perhaps matches TRBD1 (5 bases). V was cut by 5 bases and J by 1 base, with 11 bases left in between. CDR1 is SGHAT, CDR2 FQNNGV, per germline. The CDR3 covers 14 residues. In DNA form, the CDR3 reads TGTGCCAGCAGCCCCTGGGGCAGCCAAGAGACCCAGTACTTC. This translates into CASSPWGSQETQYF.

This clonotype was recorded many times. CDR3 DNA: TGTGCCAGCAGCCCGGTCTCCTCTGGGGCCAACGTCCTGACTTTC. Translation: CASSPVSSGANVLTF. The chain carries TRBV9 and TRBJ2-6, with unresolved D. From germline, CDR1 is SGDLS and CDR2 YYNGEE. The CDR3 totals 15 residues. V shed 4 bases and J shed 0 bases, with 8 bases lying between them. Supplemented by reference TRBV9 and TRBJ2-6, the full variable domain reads DSGVTQTPKHLITATGQRVTLRCSPRSGDLSVYWYQQSLDQGLQFLIQYYNGEERAKGNILERFSAQQFPDLHSELNLSSLELGDSALYFCASSPVSSGANVLTFGAGSRLTVL.

The chain has TRBV5-4 and TRBJ2-7; 15 nucleotides line up with TRBD2. V gave up 3 bases and J gave up 7 bases; unmatched junction bases: 8. Germline CDR1 SGHNT, CDR2 YYREEE (reference sequence). The CDR3 sequence is 16 residues long. CDR3 amino acids: CASSSGLAGGAWEQYF. CDR3 nucleotides: TGTGCCAGCAGCTCCGGACTAGCGGGGGGGGCCTGGGAGCAGTACTTC.

In its sample, this clonotype was seen many times. This chain links TRBV29-1 with TRBJ1-2, with unresolved D. From germline, CDR1 is SQVTM and CDR2 ANQGSEA. There are 13 residues in the CDR3. V lost 6 bases, J lost 0 bases, and 11 bases lay in between. The CDR3 DNA reads TGCAGCGTAGAGGGTAGAGCTAACTATGGCTACACCTTC. Its protein is CSVEGRANYGYTF.

In the case of this clonotype: Germline and junction disagree at one end, which may indicate a read error. The chain joins TRBV7-8 to TRBJ2-5; TRBD1 is a possible D gene (5 bases). Germline CDR1 reads SGHVS; CDR2 reads FQNEAQ. This CDR3 is 15 amino acids long. CDR3 nucleotides: TGCGCCAGCAGCCTGGATGACAGAATGCAAGAGACCCAGTACTTC. This translates into CASSLDDRMQETQYF.

This clonotype was picked up many times. This rearrangement joins TRBV15 to TRBJ1-1; no firm D call. The germline V gene has CDR1 LNHNV and CDR2 YYDKDF (reference sequence). The V gene lost 0 bases and the J gene lost 0 bases, with 14 bases spanning the gap. The CDR3 length is 17 residues. CDR3 DNA sequence: TGTGCCACCAGCAGAGATCCCATGGAACATTTGAACACTGAAGCTTTCTTT. This encodes CATSRDPMEHLNTEAFF. The entire variable domain, with the rest obtained from reference TRBV15 and TRBJ1-1, is as follows: DAMVIQNPRYQVTQFGKPVTLSCSQTLNHNVMYWYQQKSSQAPKLLFHYYDKDFNNEADTPDNFQSRRPNTSFCFLDIRSPGLGDTAMYLCATSRDPMEHLNTEAFFGQGTRLTVV.

The chain uses TRBV20-1 and TRBJ1-1; D remains ambiguous. The CDR3 sequence is 12 residues long. Germline V gene sequence: CDR1 DFQATT, CDR2 SNEGSKA (reference sequence). CDR3 protein: CSLDGPNTEAFF. The CDR3 DNA is TGCAGCTTAGACGGCCCGAACACTGAAGCTTTCTTT.

This clonotype has a handful of counts. The chain is built from TRBV7-6 and TRBJ2-7; a possible D gene is TRBD2 (6 bases). Germline loops: CDR1 SGHVS, CDR2 FNYEAQ. Deletions cut 2 bases from V and 0 bases from J, with 11 bases between. The CDR3 loop spans 15 amino acids. DNA of the CDR3: TGTGCCAGCAGCTTACTGGCGGACTACTCCTACGAGCAGTACTTC. Translation: CASSLLADYSYEQYF. Full variable domain (outside the CDR3, taken from reference TRBV7-6 and TRBJ2-7): GAGVSQSPRYKVTKRGQDVALRCDPISGHVSLYWYRQALGQGPEFLTYFNYEAQQDKSGLPNDRFSAERPEGSISTLTIQRTEQRDSAMYRCASSLLADYSYEQYFGPGTRLTVT.

V and J are TRBV20-1 and TRBJ2-7; perhaps TRBD2 as D (6 bases). TRBJ2-4 explains the end of the DNA better; the J call may be wrong. This CDR3 has 12 residues. Germline CDR1 is DFQATT and CDR2 is SNEGSKA (reference sequence). The CDR3 here is CSARDGGNIQYF. CDR3 bases: TGCAGTGCTAGGGACGGGGGAAACATTCAGTACTTC.

This clonotype was seen only a few times. The chain joins TRBV7-2 to TRBJ2-7; 11 bases match TRBD2. Per the germline V gene, CDR1 is SGHTA and CDR2 is FQGNSA. The CDR3 loop spans 16 amino acids. V lost 1 base to trimming and J lost 6 bases; unmatched junction nucleotides: 8. The CDR3 here is CASSLGPTSGTGEQYF. The CDR3 DNA follows: TGTGCCAGCAGCTTAGGACCGACTAGCGGGACAGGCGAGCAGTACTTC.